This T cell receptor beta chain was identified during a study of blood T cell repertoires in COVID-19. TCRdb's copy holds only in-frame clones and misses some; the assay was immunoSEQ multiplex PCR. The data contain 200,000 to 250,000 clones, roughly 77% of them singletons. Trimming took off 4 bases at V and 10 bases at J, with 14 bases between the two ends. This CDR3 contains 13 residues. Material for sequencing was PBMCs or T cells enriched from blood (not recorded which). J is TRBJ2-1 and V is TRBV12-3 or TRBV12-4; possible D gene TRBD2, 5 bases. This TCR derives from a man aged 40-50 years who had recovered from COVID-19. CDR3 in amino acids: CASSSLLSGEQFF. CDR3 DNA sequence: TGTGCCAGCAGTTCCCTCCTTTCGGGGGAGCAGTTCTTC.